These 8 T cell receptor beta chains were sequenced from one sample in a study of tumor-infiltrating lymphocytes in primary liver carcinoma. Total RNA amounting to roughly 480 ng was the source from which TCR beta cDNA was made with a constant-region primer. TCR beta libraries came from three nested multiplex PCR rounds using slightly modified ARM-PCR. A C-beta reverse primer and TRBV1-TRBV30 forward primers served in each of the first two PCR rounds, at ten to eleven cycles apiece. TCRdb re-called the multiplex PCR reads with MiXCR, one entry per CDR3 protein. The repertoire holds some 110,000 distinct CDR3 sequences, with roughly 80% as singletons. Co-extracting RNA and DNA was done with roughly 17-32 mg of unsorted bulk tissue as input. The sequencing sample was made of liver tumor tissue from sampling region 3. Regarding subset: tumor region T3, left-lateral pole. These receptors were taken from a man aged 40-50 years with primary liver carcinoma and hepatitis B virus infection.

As concerns this clonotype: The junction departs from germline at one end; a sequencing error may be responsible. V gene TRBV11-2 combines with J gene TRBJ2-2, with D perhaps matching TRBD1 or TRBD2 (5 bases each). CDR3 length: 16 amino acids. Germline V gene sequence: CDR1 SGHAT, CDR2 FQNNGV. CDR3: CVSSLWGFSGAGELFF. In DNA, the CDR3 is TGTGTCAGCAGCTTGTGGGGGTTTTCAGGCGCCGGGGAACTGTTTTTT.

To note about this clonotype: At one boundary the junction diverges from the germline segment, which might be a read error. The chain uses TRBV12-3 or TRBV12-4 and TRBJ2-1, with D unclear. This CDR3 contains 12 residues. The CDR3 sequence is CTSSLLGNEQFF. The CDR3 nucleotides read TGTACCAGCAGTTTGTTGGGGAATGAACAATTCTTC.

A remark on this clonotype: No conserved phenylalanine or tryptophan is present at the end of the CDR3, so a read error is the likely explanation. This chain connects TRBV5-1 to TRBJ2-3; 9 bases map to TRBD1. Germline trimming cut 8 bases from V and 5 bases from J; bases unmatched to any gene: 12. This CDR3 has 15 amino acids. Germline lookup yields CDR1 SGHRS and CDR2 YFSETQ. The CDR3 region has the DNA TGCGCCAGTAGTTTAAACAGGGGGCAGAAAGATACGCAGTATATT. This encodes CASSLNRGQKDTQYI.

Concerning this clonotype itself: A junction end diverges from the germline sequence, so it may reflect a read error. This chain connects TRBV5-6 to TRBJ2-7; 8 bases match TRBD1. Germline values: CDR1 SGHDT, CDR2 YYEEEE. The CDR3 has 14 residues. The CDR3: CATSSRTGPYEQYF. CDR3 nucleotides: TGTGCCACCAGCTCGCGGACAGGGCCATACGAGCAGTACTTC.

About this clonotype: This CDR3 is missing its conserved last phenylalanine or tryptophan, likely due to a read error. The chain links TRBV28 to TRBJ2-7; D call uncertain. With 2 bases removed from V and 3 bases from J, the gap between germline ends came to 8 bases. CDR1 is MDHEN, CDR2 SYDVKM, per germline. This CDR3 comprises 13 residues. Here the CDR3 DNA reads TGTGCCAGCAGTTTAAGACCAGGCTACGAGCAGTACTTA. This encodes CASSLRPGYEQYL.

The V gene is TRBV13, the J gene TRBJ2-1, with D perhaps TRBD1 or TRBD2 (5 bases each). The ends were cut back, 8 bases at V and 6 bases at J, with 23 bases in the middle. CDR1 and CDR2 from the germline V gene are PRHDT and FYEKMQ (reference sequence). The CDR3 loop spans 16 amino acids. The DNA for the CDR3 is TGTGCCAGCTGCATAGGGGACCTGGGAAGGGGCAATGAGCAGTTCTTC. This codes for CASCIGDLGRGNEQFF. The entire variable domain, with the rest obtained from reference TRBV13 and TRBJ2-1, is as follows: AAGVIQSPRHLIKEKRETATLKCYPIPRHDTVYWYQQGPGQDPQFLISFYEKMQSDKGSIPDRFSAQQFSDYHSELNMSSLELGDSALYFCASCIGDLGRGNEQFFGPGTRLTVL.

The chain couples TRBV29-1 to TRBJ1-1; D is uncertain. V shed 7 bases and J shed 0 bases, with 12 bases lying between them. The V gene's germline CDR1 is SQVTM and CDR2 ANQGSEA. This CDR3 spans 13 amino acids. The CDR3 coding sequence is TGCAGCGAGACGGTAGGCGTGAACACTGAAGCTTTCTTT. This codes for CSETVGVNTEAFF.

In the case of this clonotype: A read error may account for a junction end that differs from germline. The chain joins TRBV7-9 to TRBJ2-1; D is uncertain. Germline V gene lookup returns CDR1 SEHNR and CDR2 FQNEAQ (reference sequence). CDR3 length equals 15 residues. This CDR3 is CASSVSLSEYNEHFF. The CDR3 nucleotides are TGTGCCAGCAGTGTCAGTTTATCCGAATACAATGAGCATTTCTTC.